This section outlines one T cell receptor (beta chain) sequence together with its context. The data were taken from a study of PD-1 blockade in classical Hodgkin lymphoma. Measured with immunoSEQ multiplex PCR; TCRdb has only the in-frame clones, and not every one. The sample has about 24,000 clones, 80% to 90% seen once; the top ten hold 5% to 8%. As to time point: cycle 4 day 1 (C4D1), after more than five weeks of nivolumab. Each patient's relapse followed autologous stem cell transplantation, and brentuximab vedotin exposure varied. The sample in question was peripheral blood mononuclear cells (PBMCs), obtained before the fourth cycle of nivolumab. This clonotype was obtained from a human donor with classical Hodgkin lymphoma.

The DNA of the CDR3 is TGTGCCAGCTCACCATCCTGGACAGGCCGTGACACCGGGGAGCTGTTTTTT. This encodes CASSPSWTGRDTGELFF. V usage is TRBV18 and J usage is TRBJ2-2; 7 positions agree with TRBD1. This CDR3 is built from 17 residues. Germline loops: CDR1 KGHSH, CDR2 LQKENI. Trimming at V came to 2 bases and at J to 3 bases, leaving 9 bases not matched to a gene.